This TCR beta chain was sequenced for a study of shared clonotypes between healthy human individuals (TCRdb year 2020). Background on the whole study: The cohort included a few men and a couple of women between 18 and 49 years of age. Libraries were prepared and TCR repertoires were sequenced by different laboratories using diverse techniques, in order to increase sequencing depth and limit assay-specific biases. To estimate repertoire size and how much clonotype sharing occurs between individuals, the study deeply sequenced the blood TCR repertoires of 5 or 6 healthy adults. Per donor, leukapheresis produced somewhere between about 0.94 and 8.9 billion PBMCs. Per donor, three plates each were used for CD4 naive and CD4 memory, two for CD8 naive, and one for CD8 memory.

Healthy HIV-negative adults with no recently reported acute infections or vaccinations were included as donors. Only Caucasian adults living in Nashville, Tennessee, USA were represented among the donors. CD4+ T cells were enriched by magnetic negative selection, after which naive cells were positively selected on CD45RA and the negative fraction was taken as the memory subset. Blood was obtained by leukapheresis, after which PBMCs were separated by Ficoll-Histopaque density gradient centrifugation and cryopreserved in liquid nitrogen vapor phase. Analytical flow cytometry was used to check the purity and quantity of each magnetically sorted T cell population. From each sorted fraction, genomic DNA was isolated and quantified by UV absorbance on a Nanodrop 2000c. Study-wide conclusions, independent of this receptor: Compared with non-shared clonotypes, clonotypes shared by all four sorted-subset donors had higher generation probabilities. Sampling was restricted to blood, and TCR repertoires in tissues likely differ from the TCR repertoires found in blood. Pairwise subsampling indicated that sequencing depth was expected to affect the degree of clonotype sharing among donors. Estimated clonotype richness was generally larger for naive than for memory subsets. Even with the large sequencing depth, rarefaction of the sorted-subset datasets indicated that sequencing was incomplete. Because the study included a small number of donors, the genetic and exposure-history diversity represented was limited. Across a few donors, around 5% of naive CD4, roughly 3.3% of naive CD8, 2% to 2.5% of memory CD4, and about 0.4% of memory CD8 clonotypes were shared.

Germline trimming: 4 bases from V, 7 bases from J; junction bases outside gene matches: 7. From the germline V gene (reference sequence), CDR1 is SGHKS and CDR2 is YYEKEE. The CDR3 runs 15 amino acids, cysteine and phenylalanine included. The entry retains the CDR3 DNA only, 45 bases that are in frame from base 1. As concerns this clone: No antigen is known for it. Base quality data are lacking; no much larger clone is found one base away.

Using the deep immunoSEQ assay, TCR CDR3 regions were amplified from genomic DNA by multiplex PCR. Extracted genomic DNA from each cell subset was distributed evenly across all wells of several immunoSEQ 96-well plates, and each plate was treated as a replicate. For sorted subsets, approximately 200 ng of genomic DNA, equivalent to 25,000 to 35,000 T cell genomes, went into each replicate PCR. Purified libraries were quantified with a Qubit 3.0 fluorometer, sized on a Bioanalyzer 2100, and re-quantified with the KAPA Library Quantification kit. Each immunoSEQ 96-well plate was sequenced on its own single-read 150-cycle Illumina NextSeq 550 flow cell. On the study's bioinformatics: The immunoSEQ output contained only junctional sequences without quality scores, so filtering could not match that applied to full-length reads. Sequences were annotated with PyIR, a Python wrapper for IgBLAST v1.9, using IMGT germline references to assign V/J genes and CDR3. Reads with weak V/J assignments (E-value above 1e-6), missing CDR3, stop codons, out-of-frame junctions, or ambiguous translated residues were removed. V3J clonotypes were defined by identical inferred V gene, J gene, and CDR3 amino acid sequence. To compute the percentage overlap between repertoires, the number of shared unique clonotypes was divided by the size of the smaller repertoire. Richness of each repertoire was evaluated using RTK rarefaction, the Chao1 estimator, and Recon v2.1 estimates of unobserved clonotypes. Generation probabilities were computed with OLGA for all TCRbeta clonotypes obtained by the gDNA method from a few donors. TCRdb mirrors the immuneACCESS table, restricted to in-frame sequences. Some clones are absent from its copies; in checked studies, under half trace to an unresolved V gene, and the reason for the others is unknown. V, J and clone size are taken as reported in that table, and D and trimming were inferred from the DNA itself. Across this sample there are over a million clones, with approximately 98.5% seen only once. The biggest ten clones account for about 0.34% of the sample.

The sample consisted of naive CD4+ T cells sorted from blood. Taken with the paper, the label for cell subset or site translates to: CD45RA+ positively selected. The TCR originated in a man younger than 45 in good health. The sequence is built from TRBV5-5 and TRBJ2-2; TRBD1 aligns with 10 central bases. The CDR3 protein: CASSTGTGEYGELFF. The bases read TGTGCCAGCAGCACAGGGACAGGGGAGTACGGGGAGCTGTTTTTT.